Described below is a single T cell receptor beta chain sequence and its context. This entry is derived from a study of neoadjuvant anti-PD-1 for oral cavity cancer. This CDR3 spans 14 amino acids. V lost 0 bases and J lost 4, with 10 bases in between. Germline V gene lookup returns CDR1 SGDLS and CDR2 YYNGEE. This table comes from immunoSEQ multiplex PCR, and its TCRdb copy is limited to in-frame clones, with some not included. The top ten clones hold about two fifths of a sample with roughly 16,000 clones, under 40% of them seen once. The time point was: after neoadjuvant nivolumab, at surgical resection.

The material sequenced was tumor tissue, taken after nivolumab (anti-PD-1) treatment. The chain has TRBV9 and TRBJ1-1; D gene unclear. The sequence derives from a person aged 35-79 years with oral cavity squamous cell carcinoma. The CDR3 DNA reads TGTGCCAGCAGCGTAGTAACAGAACTCACTGAAGCTTTCTTT. Translation gives CASSVVTELTEAFF.